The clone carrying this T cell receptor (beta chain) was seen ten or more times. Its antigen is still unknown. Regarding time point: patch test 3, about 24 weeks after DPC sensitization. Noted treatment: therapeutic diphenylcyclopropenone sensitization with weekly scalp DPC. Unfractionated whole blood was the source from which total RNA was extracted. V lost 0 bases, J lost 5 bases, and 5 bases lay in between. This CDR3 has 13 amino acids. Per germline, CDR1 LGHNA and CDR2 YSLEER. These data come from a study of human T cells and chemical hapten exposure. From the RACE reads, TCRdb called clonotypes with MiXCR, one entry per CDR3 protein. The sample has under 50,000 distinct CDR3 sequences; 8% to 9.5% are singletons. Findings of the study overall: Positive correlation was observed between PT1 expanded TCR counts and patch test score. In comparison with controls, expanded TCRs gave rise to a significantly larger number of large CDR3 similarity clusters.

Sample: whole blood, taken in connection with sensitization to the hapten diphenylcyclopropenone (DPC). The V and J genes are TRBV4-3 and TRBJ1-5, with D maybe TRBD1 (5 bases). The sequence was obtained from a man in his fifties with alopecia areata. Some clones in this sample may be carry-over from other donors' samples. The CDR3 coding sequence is TGCGCCAGCAGCCAAGACAGGGATCAGCCCCAGCATTTT. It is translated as CASSQDRDQPQHF.